Only a few counts were recorded for the clone carrying this T cell receptor beta chain. What it binds is unknown. The sample is drawn from a study of blood T cells in healthy people across ages. Regarding the study as a whole: Per million T cells, TCR beta diversity dropped roughly linearly as age increased.

Then a second PCR, running roughly 7 to 11 cycles, was carried out with a sample-barcoded 5' primer and a J-beta primer mix. TCRdb passed the 5' RACE reads through MiXCR, listing each CDR3 protein once. The sample holds hundreds of thousands of distinct CDR3 sequences, about 34% seen once. The germline gives CDR1 GTSNPN, CDR2 SVGIG (reference sequence). Losses at the gene ends were 5 bases for V and 6 bases for J; bases not matched to a gene: 9. There are 14 residues in the CDR3. The chain combines TRBV30 with TRBJ1-5, with TRBD1 identical over 8 bases. This clonotype was sampled from a woman older than 75 in good health. Sequencing was performed on blood. CDR3 bases: TGTGCCTGGGCCCTCGGACAGGGAGGTCAGCCCCAGCATTTT. Protein sequence: CAWALGQGGQPQHF.